This T cell receptor beta chain was profiled in a study of T cell responses to AZD1222 COVID-19 vaccine. Study as a whole: Recipients boosted at about 4 weeks or about 12 weeks are pooled. Study-wide findings and caveats: The peak T cell response came first, and repertoires were sampled only after it. The number of AZD1222 recipients seropositive at baseline was only five or six. Variant regions that are unmutated are reportedly the target of nearly half of spike-specific TCRs.

Germline assignment: CDR1 LGHDT and CDR2 YNNKEL (reference sequence). The CDR3 is made up of 13 amino acids. Trimming took off 5 bases at V and 9 bases at J, with 14 bases between the two ends. This clone showed up just once. Its antigen is unknown. Using immunoSEQ multiplex PCR, the repertoire was profiled, and TCRdb retains in-frame clones only, with some absent. The table shows roughly 150,000 clones, with 70% to 90% occurring only once. Sequencing was performed on peripheral blood, taken on day 0 of AZD1222 vaccination. V usage is TRBV3-1 (or the pseudogene TRBV3-2) and J usage is TRBJ1-5; a weak D match, TRBD1 (5 bases). The TCR was taken from an adult in good health. Here the CDR3 reads CASSTGTFGPQHF. In DNA, the CDR3 is TGTGCCAGCAGCACCGGGACTTTCGGGCCCCAGCATTTT.